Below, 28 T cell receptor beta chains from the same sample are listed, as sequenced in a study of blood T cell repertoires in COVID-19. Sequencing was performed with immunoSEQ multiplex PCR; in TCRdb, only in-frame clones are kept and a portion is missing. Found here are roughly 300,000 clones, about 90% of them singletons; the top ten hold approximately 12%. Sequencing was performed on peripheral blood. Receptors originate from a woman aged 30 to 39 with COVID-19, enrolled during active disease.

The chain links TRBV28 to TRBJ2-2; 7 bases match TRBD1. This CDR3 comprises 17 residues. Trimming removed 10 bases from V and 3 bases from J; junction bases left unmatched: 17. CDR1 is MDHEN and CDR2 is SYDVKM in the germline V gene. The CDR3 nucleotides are TGTGCCACCTCCGGGACAGACTTTCCGTTTGACACCGGGGAGCTGTTTTTT. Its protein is CATSGTDFPFDTGELFF.

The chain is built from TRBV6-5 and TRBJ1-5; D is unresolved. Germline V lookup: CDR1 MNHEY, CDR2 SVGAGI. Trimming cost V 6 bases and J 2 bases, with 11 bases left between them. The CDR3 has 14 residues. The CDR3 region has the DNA TGTGCCAGCAGGGAGGGCTTCGGCAATCAGCCCCAGCATTTT. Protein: CASREGFGNQPQHF.

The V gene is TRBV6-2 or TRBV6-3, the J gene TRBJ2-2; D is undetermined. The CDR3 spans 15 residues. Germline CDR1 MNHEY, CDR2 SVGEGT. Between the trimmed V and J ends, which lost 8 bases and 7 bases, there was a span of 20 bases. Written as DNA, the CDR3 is TGTGCCAGCTGCCCGACCAGTGACCCGGGCGGGGAGCTGTTTTTT. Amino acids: CASCPTSDPGGELFF.

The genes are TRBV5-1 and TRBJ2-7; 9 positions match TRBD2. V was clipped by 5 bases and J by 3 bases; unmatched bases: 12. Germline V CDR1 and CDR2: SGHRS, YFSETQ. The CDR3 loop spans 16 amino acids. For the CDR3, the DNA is TGCGCCAGCAGGACGGGAGGTGGGACTAGCCTCTACGAGCAGTACTTC. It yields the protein CASRTGGGTSLYEQYF.

The CDR3, as DNA: TGTGCCAGCAGCCGGACTCCCTCGGGAGAGACCCAGTACTTC. Protein: CASSRTPSGETQYF. J is TRBJ2-5 and V is TRBV6-5; D might be TRBD2 (5 bases). The germline V gene encodes CDR1 MNHEY and CDR2 SVGAGI. V was cut by 6 bases and J by 4 bases, with 15 bases left in between. This CDR3 has 14 residues.

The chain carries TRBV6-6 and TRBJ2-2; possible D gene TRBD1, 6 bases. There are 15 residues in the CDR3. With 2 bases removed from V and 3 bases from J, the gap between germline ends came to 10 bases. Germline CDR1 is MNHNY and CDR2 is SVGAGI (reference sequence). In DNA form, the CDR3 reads TGTGCCAGCAGTTACACAGGGATTGACACCGGGGAGCTGTTTTTT. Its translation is CASSYTGIDTGELFF.

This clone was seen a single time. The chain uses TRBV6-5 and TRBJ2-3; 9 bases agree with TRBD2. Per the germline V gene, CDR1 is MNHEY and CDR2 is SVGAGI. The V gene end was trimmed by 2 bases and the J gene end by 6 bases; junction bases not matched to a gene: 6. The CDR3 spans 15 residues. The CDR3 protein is CASSYLRGGRDTQYF. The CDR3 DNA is TGTGCCAGCAGTTACCTGCGGGGGGGCCGCGATACGCAGTATTTT.

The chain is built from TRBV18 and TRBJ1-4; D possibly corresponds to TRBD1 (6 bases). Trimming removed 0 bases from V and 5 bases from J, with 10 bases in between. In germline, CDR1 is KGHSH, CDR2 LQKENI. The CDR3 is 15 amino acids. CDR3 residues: CASSPPSTGNEKLFF. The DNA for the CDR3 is TGTGCCAGCTCACCACCTAGTACAGGGAATGAAAAACTGTTTTTT.

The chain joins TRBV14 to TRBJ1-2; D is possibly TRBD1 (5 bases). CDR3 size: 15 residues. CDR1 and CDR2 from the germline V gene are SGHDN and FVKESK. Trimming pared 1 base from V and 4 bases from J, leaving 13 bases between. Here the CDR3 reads CASSQVSGELYGYTF. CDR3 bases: TGTGCCAGCAGCCAAGTGTCGGGGGAGCTCTATGGCTACACCTTC.

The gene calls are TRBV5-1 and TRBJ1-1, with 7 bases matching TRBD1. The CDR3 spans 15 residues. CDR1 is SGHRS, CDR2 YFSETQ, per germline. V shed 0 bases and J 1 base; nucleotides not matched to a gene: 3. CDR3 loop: CASSLGRGQNTEAFF. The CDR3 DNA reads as TGCGCCAGCAGCTTGGGGAGGGGGCAGAACACTGAAGCTTTCTTT.

The CDR3 is CASSTGTGRTNYGYTF. Here the CDR3 DNA reads TGTGCCAGCAGCACCGGGACAGGAAGAACTAACTATGGCTACACCTTC. The chain has TRBV5-4 and TRBJ1-2; 8 bases map to TRBD1. V dropped 4 bases and J dropped 0; count of bases not matched to a gene: 8. CDR1 and CDR2 from the germline V gene are SGHNT and YYREEE (reference sequence). This CDR3 spans 16 amino acids. The full variable domain, rest sourced from reference TRBV5-4 and TRBJ1-2, is ETGVTQSPTHLIKTRGQQVTLRCSSQSGHNTVSWYQQALGQGPQFIFQYYREEENGRGNFPPRFSGLQFPNYSSELNVNALELDDSALYLCASSTGTGRTNYGYTFGSGTRLTVV.

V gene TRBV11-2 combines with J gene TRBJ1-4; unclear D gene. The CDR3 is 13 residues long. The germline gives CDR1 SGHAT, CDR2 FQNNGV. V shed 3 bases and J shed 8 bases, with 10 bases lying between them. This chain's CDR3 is CASSFTPGEKLFF. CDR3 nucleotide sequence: TGTGCCAGCAGCTTCACGCCGGGAGAAAAACTGTTTTTT.

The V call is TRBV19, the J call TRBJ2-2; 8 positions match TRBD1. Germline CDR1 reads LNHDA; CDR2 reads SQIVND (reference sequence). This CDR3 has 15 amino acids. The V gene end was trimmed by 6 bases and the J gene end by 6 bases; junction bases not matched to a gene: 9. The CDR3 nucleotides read TGTGCCAGTAGCGGTCCAGGGGGCTCTTCCGGGGAGCTGTTTTTT. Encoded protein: CASSGPGGSSGELFF.

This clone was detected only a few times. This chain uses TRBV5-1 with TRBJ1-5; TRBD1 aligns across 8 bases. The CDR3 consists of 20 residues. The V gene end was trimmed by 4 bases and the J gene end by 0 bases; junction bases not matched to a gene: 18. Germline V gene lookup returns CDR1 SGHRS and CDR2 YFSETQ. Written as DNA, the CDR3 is TGCGCCAGCAGCCATCCCTACGTTCCAGGGGGCCTGGATAGCAATCAGCCCCAGCATTTT. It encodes CASSHPYVPGGLDSNQPQHF. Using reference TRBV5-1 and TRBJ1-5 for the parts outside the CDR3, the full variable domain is KAGVTQTPRYLIKTRGQQVTLSCSPISGHRSVSWYQQTPGQGLQFLFEYFSETQRNKGNFPGRFSGRQFSNSRSEMNVSTLELGDSALYLCASSHPYVPGGLDSNQPQHFGDGTRLSIL.

This CDR3 is CASRGSSYEQYF. The CDR3 DNA reads as TGCGCCAGCAGGGGGAGCTCCTACGAGCAGTACTTC. V and J are TRBV10-2 and TRBJ2-7; D is possibly TRBD2 (5 bases). This CDR3 is built from 12 residues. Trimming left V 6 bases short and J 0 bases short, with 6 bases between. In germline, CDR1 is WSHSY, CDR2 SAAADI.

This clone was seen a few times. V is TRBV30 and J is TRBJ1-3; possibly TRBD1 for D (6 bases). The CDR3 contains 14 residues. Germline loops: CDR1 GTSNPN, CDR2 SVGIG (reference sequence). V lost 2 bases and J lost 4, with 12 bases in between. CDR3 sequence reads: CAWSSGVRGNTIYF. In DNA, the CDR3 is TGTGCCTGGAGTTCAGGGGTCAGGGGAAACACCATATATTTT. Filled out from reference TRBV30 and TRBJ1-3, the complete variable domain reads SQTIHQWPATLVQPVGSPLSLECTVEGTSNPNLYWYRQAAGRGLQLLFYSVGIGQISSEVPQNLSASRPQDRQFILSSKKLLLSDSGFYLCAWSSGVRGNTIYFGEGSWLTVV.

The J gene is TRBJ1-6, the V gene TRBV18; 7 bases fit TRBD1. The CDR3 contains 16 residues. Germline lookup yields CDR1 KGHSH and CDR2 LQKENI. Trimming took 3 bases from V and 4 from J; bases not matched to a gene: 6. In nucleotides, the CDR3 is TGTGCCAGCTCACCTGGCGCAGGGGGGTATAATTCACCCCTCCACTTT. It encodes CASSPGAGGYNSPLHF.

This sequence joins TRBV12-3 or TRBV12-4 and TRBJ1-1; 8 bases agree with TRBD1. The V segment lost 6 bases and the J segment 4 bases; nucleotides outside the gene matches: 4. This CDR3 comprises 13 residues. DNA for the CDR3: TGTGCCAGCAGGAATGACAGGGGCACTGAAGCTTTCTTT. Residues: CASRNDRGTEAFF.

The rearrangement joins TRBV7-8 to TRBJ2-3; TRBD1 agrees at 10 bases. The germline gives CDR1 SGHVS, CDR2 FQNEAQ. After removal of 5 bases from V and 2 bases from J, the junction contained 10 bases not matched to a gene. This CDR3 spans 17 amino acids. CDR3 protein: CASSHWRGQGSTDTQYF. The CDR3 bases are TGTGCCAGCAGCCACTGGCGGGGACAGGGGTCCACAGATACGCAGTATTTT. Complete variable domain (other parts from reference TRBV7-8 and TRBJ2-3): GAGVSQSPRYKVAKRGQDVALRCDPISGHVSLFWYQQALGQGPEFLTYFQNEAQLDKSGLPSDRFFAERPEGSVSTLKIQRTQQEDSAVYLCASSHWRGQGSTDTQYFGPGTRLTVL.

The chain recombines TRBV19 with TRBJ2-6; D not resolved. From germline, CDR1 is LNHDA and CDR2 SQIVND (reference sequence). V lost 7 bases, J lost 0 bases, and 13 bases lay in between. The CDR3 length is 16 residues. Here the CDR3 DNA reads TGTGCCAGTATGGGTCAGGTGAACTCTGGGGCCAACGTCCTGACTTTC. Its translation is CASMGQVNSGANVLTF.

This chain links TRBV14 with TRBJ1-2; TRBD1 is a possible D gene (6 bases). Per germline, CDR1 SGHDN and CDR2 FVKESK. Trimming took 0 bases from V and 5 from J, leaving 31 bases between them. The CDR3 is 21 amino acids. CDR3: CASSQDVKGGIRPGGYYGYTF. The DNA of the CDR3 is TGTGCCAGCAGCCAAGACGTGAAAGGCGGTATTCGACCGGGGGGCTATTATGGCTACACCTTC.

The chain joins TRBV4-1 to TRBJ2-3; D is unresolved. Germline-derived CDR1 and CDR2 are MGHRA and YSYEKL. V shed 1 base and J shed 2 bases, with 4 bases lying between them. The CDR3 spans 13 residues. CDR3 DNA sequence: TGCGCCAGCAGCCAAGTAAACACAGATACGCAGTATTTT. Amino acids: CASSQVNTDTQYF.

CDR3 in DNA: TGTGCCATCAGTGACTCCGCTCGGCGAGTCGACAGTCAAGAGACCCAGTACTTC. Its translation: CAISDSARRVDSQETQYF. The J gene is TRBJ2-5, the V gene TRBV10-3, with D possibly matching TRBD1 (5 bases). With 3 bases removed from V and 2 bases from J, the gap between germline ends came to 22 bases. The CDR3 has 18 residues. CDR1 and CDR2 (germline): ENHRY, SYGVKD.

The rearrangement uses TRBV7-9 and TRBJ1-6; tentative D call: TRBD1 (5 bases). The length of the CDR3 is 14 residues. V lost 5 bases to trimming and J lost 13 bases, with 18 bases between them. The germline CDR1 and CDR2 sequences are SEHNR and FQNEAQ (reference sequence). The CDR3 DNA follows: TGTGCCAGCAGCGCCGGGACTATTACAGCTCCCCTCCACTTT. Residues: CASSAGTITAPLHF.

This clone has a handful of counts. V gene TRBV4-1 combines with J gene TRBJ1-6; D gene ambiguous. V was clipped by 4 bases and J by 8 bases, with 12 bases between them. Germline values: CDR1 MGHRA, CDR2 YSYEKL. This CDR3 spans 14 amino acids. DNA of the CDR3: TGCGCCAGCAGCCCACGGAGTCTTCATTCACCCCTCCACTTT. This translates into CASSPRSLHSPLHF.

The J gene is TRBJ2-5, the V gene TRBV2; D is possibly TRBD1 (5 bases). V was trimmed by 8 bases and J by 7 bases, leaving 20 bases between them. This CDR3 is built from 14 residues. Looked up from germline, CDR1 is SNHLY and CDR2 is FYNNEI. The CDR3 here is CASSDKVLVPTQYF. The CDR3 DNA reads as TGTGCCAGCTCGGACAAGGTGCTGGTTCCGACCCAGTACTTC.

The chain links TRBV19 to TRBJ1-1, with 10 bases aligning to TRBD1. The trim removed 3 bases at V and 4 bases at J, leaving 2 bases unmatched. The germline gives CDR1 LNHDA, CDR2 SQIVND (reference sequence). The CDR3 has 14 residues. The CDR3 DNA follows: TGTGCCAGTAGTATTCGGGACAGGGGCACTGAAGCTTTCTTT. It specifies CASSIRDRGTEAFF. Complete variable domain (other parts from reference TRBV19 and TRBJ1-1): DGGITQSPKYLFRKEGQNVTLSCEQNLNHDAMYWYRQDPGQGLRLIYYSQIVNDFQKGDIAEGYSVSREKKESFPLTVTSAQKNPTAFYLCASSIRDRGTEAFFGQGTRLTVV.

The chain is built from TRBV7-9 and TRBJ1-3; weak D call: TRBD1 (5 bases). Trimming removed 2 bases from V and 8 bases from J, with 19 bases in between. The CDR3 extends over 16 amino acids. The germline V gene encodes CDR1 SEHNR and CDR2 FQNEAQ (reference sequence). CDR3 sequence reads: CASSLRQTKGWDTIYF. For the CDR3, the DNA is TGTGCCAGCAGCTTAAGACAGACAAAGGGATGGGACACCATATATTTT. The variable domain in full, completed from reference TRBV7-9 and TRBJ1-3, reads DTGVSQNPRHKITKRGQNVTFRCDPISEHNRLYWYRQTLGQGPEFLTYFQNEAQLEKSRLLSDRFSAERPKGSFSTLEIQRTEQGDSAMYLCASSLRQTKGWDTIYFGEGSWLTVV.